This entry is about one T cell receptor beta chain. Its specificity is unknown. The sample comes from a study of cytomegalovirus exposure and HLA in healthy donors. About the research overall: The Caucasian-associated ancestry cluster held around four fifths of 398 genotyped donors. Study-wide results and limits: A later analysis found that most CMV-associated TCR beta chains appeared HLA-restricted.

The study ran its PCR with 60 Vbeta and 13 Jbeta primers. Clones were sequenced by immunoSEQ multiplex PCR, and TCRdb holds only the in-frame ones, with some missing. Here the sample spans 130,000 to 150,000 clones, approximately 82% being singletons. Germline loops: CDR1 SGHVS, CDR2 FQNEAQ. This CDR3 is built from 16 residues. Losses at the gene ends were 0 bases for V and 4 bases for J; bases not matched to a gene: 5. Sequencing was done on a sample of PBMCs. This TCR derives from a woman aged 60-75 years in good health and CMV-seropositive. This chain links TRBV7-8 with TRBJ1-5; 8 bases are shared with TRBD1. Here the CDR3 reads CASSLAPRTGNQPQHF. CDR3 nucleotide sequence: TGTGCCAGCAGCTTAGCCCCTCGGACAGGGAATCAGCCCCAGCATTTT.